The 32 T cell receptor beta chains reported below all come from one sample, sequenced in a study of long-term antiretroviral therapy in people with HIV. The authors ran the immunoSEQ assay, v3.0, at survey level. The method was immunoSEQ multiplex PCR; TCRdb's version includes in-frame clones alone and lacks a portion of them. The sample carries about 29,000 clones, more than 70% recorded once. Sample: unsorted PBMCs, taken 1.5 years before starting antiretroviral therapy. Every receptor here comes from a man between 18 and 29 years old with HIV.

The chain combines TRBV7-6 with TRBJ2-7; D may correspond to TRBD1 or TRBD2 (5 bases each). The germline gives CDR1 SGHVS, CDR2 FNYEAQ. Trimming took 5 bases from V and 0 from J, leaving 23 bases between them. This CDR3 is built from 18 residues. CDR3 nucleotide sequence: TGTGCCAGCAGCCTAAGTCCCAATCGGGACCTACCCTCCTACGAGCAGTACTTC. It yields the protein CASSLSPNRDLPSYEQYF.

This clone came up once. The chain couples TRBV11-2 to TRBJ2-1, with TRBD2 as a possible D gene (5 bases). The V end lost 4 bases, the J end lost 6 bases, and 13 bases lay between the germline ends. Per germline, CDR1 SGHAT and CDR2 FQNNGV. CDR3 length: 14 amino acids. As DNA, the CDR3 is TGTGCCAGCAGCTCCCGGACTGATACCAATGAGCAGTTCTTC. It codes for CASSSRTDTNEQFF.

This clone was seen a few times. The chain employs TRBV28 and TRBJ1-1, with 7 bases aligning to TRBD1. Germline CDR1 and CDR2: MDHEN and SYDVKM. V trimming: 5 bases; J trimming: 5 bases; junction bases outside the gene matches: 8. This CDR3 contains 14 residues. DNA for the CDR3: TGTGCCAGCAGTCCCACAGGGGAAAGAACTGAAGCTTTCTTT. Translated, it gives CASSPTGERTEAFF. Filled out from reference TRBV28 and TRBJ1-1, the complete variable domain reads DVKVTQSSRYLVKRTGEKVFLECVQDMDHENMFWYRQDPGLGLRLIYFSYDVKMKEKGDIPEGYSVSREKKERFSLILESASTNQTSMYLCASSPTGERTEAFFGQGTRLTVV.

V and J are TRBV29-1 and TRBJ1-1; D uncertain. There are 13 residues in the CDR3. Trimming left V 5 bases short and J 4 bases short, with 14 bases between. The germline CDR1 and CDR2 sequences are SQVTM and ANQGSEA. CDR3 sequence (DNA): TGCAGCGTTCAGGTGGGCGTAGTCACTGAAGCTTTCTTT. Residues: CSVQVGVVTEAFF.

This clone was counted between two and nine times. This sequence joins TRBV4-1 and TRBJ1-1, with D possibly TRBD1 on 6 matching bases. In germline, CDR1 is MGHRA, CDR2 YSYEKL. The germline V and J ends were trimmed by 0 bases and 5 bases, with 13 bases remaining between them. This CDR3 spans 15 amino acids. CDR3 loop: CASSQDVGGRTEAFF. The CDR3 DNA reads TGCGCCAGCAGCCAAGATGTGGGGGGCCGAACTGAAGCTTTCTTT.

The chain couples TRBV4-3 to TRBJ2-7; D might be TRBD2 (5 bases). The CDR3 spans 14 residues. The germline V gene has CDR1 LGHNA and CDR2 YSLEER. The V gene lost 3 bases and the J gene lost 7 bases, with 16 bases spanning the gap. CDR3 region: CASSQDGSRREQYF. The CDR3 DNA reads TGCGCCAGCAGCCAGGACGGCTCGAGGAGGGAGCAGTACTTC.

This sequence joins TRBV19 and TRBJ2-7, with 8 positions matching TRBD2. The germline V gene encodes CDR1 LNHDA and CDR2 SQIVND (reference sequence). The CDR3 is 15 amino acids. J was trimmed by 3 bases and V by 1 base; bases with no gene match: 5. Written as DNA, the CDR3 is TGTGCCAGTAGTATAGGGGCAGCGGGGGTCTACGAGCAGTACTTC. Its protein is CASSIGAAGVYEQYF.

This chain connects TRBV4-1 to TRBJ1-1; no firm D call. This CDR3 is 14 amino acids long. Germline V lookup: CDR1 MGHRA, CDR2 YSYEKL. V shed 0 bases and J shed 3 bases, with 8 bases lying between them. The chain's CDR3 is CASSQDVKYTEAFF. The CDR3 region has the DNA TGCGCCAGCAGCCAAGATGTCAAGTACACTGAAGCTTTCTTT.

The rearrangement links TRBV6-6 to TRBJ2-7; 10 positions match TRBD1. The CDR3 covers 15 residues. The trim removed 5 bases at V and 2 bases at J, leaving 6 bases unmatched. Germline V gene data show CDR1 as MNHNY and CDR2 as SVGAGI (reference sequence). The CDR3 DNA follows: TGTGCCAGCAGTCCGAGACAGGGGGCCGCCTACGAGCAGTACTTC. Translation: CASSPRQGAAYEQYF.

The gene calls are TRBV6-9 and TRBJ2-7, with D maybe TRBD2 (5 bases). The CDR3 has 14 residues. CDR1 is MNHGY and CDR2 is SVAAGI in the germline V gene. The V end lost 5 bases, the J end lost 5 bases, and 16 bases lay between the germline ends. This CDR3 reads CASSRPLEADEQYF. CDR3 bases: TGTGCCAGCAGTCGCCCTTTGGAAGCGGACGAGCAGTACTTC.

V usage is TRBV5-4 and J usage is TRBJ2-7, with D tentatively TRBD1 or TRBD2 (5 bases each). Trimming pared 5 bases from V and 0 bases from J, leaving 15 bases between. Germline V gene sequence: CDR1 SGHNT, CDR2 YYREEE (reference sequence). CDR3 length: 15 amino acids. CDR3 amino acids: CASSPRDASSYEQYF. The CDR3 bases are TGTGCCAGCAGTCCCCGGGACGCGAGCTCCTACGAGCAGTACTTC.

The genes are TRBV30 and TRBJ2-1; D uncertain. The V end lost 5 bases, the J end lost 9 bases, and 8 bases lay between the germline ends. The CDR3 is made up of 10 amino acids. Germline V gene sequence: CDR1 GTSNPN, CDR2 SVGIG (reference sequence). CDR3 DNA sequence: TGTGCCTGGCAGAGCCCTGAGCAGTTCTTC. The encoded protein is CAWQSPEQFF. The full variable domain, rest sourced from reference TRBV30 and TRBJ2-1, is SQTIHQWPATLVQPVGSPLSLECTVEGTSNPNLYWYRQAAGRGLQLLFYSVGIGQISSEVPQNLSASRPQDRQFILSSKKLLLSDSGFYLCAWQSPEQFFGPGTRLTVL.

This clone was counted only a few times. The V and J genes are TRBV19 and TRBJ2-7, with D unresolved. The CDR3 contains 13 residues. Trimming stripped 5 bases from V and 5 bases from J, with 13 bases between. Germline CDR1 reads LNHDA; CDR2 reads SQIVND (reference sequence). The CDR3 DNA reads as TGTGCCAGTAGTCCAGGTCTCGGAAACGAGCAGTACTTC. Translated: CASSPGLGNEQYF.

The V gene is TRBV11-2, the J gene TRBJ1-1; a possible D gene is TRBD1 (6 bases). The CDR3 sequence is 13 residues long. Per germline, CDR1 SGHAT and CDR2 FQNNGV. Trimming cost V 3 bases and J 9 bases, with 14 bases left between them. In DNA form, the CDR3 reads TGTGCCAGCAGCTTGGGGGCCGGGACAAAAGCTTTCTTT. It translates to CASSLGAGTKAFF.

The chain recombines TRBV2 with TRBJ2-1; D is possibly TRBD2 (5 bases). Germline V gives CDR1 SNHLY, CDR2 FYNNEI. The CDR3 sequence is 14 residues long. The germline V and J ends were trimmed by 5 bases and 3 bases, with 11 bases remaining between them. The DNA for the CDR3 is TGTGCCAGCAGTACCACCGGAGGCTACAATGAGCAGTTCTTC. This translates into CASSTTGGYNEQFF.

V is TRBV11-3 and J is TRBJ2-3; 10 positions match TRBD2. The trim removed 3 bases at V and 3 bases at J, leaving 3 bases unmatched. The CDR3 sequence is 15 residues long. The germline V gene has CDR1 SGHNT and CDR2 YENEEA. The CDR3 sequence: CASSLSSGSTDTQYF. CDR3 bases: TGTGCCAGCAGCTTGTCTAGCGGGAGTACAGATACGCAGTATTTT. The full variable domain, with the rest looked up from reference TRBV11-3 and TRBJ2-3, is EAGVVQSPRYKIIEKKQPVAFWCNPISGHNTLYWYLQNLGQGPELLIRYENEEAVDDSQLPKDRFSAERLKGVDSTLKIQPAELGDSAVYLCASSLSSGSTDTQYFGPGTRLTVL.

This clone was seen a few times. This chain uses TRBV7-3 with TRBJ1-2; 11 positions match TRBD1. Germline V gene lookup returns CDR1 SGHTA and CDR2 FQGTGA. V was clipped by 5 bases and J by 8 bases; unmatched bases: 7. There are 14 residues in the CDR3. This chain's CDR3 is CASSPGQGAGGYTF. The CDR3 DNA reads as TGTGCCAGCAGCCCAGGACAGGGGGCAGGGGGCTACACCTTC.

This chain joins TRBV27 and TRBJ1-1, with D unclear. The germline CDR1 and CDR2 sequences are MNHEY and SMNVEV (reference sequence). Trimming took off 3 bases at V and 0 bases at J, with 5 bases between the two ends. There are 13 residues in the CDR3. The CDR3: CASSFLVNTEAFF. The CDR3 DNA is TGTGCCAGCAGTTTTTTGGTGAACACTGAAGCTTTCTTT.

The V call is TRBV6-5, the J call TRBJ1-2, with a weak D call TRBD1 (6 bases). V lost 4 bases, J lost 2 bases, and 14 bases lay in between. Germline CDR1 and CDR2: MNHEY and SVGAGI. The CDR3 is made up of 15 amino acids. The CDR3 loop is CASSSRTVENYGYTF. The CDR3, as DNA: TGTGCCAGCAGTTCACGGACAGTCGAAAACTATGGCTACACCTTC.

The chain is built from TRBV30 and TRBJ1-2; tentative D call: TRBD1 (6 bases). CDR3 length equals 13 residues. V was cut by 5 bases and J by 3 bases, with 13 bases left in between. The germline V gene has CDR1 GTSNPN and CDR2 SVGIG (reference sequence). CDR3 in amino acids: CAWADRRYYGYTF. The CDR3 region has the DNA TGTGCCTGGGCAGACAGGCGCTACTATGGCTACACCTTC. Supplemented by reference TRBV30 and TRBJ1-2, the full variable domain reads SQTIHQWPATLVQPVGSPLSLECTVEGTSNPNLYWYRQAAGRGLQLLFYSVGIGQISSEVPQNLSASRPQDRQFILSSKKLLLSDSGFYLCAWADRRYYGYTFGSGTRLTVV.

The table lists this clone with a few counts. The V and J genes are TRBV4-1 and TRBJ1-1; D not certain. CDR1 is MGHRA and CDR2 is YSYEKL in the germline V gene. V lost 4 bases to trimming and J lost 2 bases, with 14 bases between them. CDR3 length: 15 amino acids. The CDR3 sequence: CASSPRRQVNTEAFF. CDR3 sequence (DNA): TGCGCCAGCAGCCCGCGGCGGCAGGTTAACACTGAAGCTTTCTTT.

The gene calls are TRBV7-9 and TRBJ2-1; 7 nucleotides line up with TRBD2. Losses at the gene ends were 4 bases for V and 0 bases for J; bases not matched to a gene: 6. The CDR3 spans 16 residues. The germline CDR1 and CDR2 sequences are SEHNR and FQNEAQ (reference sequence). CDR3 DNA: TGTGCCAGCAGCTCACTAACTAGCGCCTCCTACAATGAGCAGTTCTTC. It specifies CASSSLTSASYNEQFF.

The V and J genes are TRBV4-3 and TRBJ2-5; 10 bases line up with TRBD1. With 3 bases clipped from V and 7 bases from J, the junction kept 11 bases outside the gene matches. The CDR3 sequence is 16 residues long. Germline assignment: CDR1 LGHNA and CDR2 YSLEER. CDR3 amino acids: CASSQAGTGAVGTQYF. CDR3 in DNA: TGCGCCAGCAGCCAGGCCGGGACAGGGGCTGTTGGGACCCAGTACTTC.

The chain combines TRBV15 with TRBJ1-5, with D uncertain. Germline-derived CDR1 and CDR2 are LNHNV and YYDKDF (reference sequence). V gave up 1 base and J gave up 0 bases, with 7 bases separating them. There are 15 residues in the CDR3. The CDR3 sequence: CATSRGWDSNQPQHF. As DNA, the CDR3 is TGTGCCACCAGCAGAGGGTGGGATAGCAATCAGCCCCAGCATTTT.

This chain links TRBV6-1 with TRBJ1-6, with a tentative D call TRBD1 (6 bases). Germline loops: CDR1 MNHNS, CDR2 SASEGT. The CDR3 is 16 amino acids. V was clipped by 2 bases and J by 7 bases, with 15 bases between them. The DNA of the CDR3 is TGTGCCAGCAGTGAACTCTCCACAGGGACAAATTCACCCCTCCACTTT. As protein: CASSELSTGTNSPLHF.

The CDR3 DNA sequence: TGTGCCAGCAGCGTAGACTCAAATACGCAGTATTTT. Protein sequence: CASSVDSNTQYF. The chain links TRBV9 to TRBJ2-3; no clear D. The CDR3 is 12 residues long. With 0 bases removed from V and 7 bases from J, the gap between germline ends came to 6 bases. Germline V gene lookup returns CDR1 SGDLS and CDR2 YYNGEE.

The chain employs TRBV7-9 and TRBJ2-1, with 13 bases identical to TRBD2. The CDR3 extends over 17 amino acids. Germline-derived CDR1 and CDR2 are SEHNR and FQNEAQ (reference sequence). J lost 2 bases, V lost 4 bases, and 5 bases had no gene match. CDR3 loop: CASSSGLAGVTYNEQFF. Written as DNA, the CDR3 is TGTGCCAGCAGCTCAGGACTAGCGGGAGTAACCTACAATGAGCAGTTCTTC.

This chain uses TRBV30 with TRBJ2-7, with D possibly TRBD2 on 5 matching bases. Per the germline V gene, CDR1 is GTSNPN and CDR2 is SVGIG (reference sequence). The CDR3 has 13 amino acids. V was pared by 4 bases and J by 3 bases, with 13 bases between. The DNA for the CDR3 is TGTGCCTGGATGATTTCCGGAGGCTACGAGCAGTACTTC. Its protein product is CAWMISGGYEQYF.

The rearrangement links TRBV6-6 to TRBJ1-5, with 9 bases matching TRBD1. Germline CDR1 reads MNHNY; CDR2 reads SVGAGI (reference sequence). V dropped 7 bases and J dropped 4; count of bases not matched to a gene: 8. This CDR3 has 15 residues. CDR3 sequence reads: CASNTGTGSNQPQHF. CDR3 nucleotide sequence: TGTGCCAGCAATACCGGGACAGGGTCTAATCAGCCCCAGCATTTT.

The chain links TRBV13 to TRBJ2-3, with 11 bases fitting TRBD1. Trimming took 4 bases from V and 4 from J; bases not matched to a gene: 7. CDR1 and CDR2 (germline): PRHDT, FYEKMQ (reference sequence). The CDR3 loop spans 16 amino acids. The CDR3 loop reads CASSSRDRGGADTQYF. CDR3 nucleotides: TGTGCCAGCAGCTCCCGGGACAGGGGGGGCGCAGATACGCAGTATTTT.

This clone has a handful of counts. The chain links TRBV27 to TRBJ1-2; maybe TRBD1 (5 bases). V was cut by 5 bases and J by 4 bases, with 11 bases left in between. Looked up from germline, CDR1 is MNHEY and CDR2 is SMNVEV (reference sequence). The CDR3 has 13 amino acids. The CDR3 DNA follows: TGTGCCAGCAGTGGGGGACCTGTCTATGGCTACACCTTC. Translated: CASSGGPVYGYTF.

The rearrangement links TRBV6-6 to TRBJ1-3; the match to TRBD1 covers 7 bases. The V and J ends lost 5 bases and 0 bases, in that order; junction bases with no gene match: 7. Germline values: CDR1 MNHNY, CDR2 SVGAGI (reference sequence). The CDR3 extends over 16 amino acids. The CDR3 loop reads CASSPGQATSGNTIYF. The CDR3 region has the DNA TGTGCCAGCAGTCCAGGACAGGCTACCTCTGGAAACACCATATATTTT.